Sequencing of this TCR beta chain was carried out in a study of identical twins. This clonotype was detected only a few times. TCRdb reprocessed the 5' RACE reads via MiXCR and lists one record per CDR3 protein. The data hold some 240,000 distinct CDR3 sequences, with approximately 8.6% observed a single time. The same specimen was also included in a second study, on yellow fever vaccine responses in identical twins.

The TCR comes from a woman aged 18-29 years in good health. The specimen sequenced was CD8+ T cells sorted from blood.

As DNA, the CDR3 is TGTGCCAGCAGCAGCTACAGGGTATCCTACGAGCAGTACTTC. This translates into CASSSYRVSYEQYF. This chain joins TRBV11-2 and TRBJ2-7; D might be TRBD1 (6 bases). Germline CDR1 and CDR2: SGHAT and FQNNGV. The V end lost 5 bases, the J end lost 1 base, and 12 bases lay between the germline ends. The length of the CDR3 is 14 residues.